This T cell receptor beta chain stems from a study of cytomegalovirus exposure and HLA in healthy donors. About this clone: Its antigen is unidentified.

13 Jbeta primers and 60 Vbeta primers were used for the PCR. Some clones are missing from TCRdb's copy, which holds only in-frame ones; the method was immunoSEQ multiplex PCR. In the table there are about 140,000 clones, approximately 67% of which are singletons. Findings and limits, study-wide: Later findings reportedly placed an Asian-associated ancestry cluster below the approximately 670-donor mean for N-insertions.

The clonotype comes from a woman aged 60-70 years in good health and CMV-seronegative. Specimen: PBMCs.

As DNA, the CDR3 is TGCGCCAGCAGCCAAGAGTCCGGGAGAACGCCCGGAGGCTACACCTTC. Protein: CASSQESGRTPGGYTF. V usage is TRBV4-3 and J usage is TRBJ1-2, with D unclear. V gave up 0 bases and J gave up 8 bases, with 19 bases separating them. The CDR3 is 16 amino acids. CDR1 and CDR2 (germline): LGHNA, YSLEER.